This TCR beta chain was observed in a study of vaccination and CD4 T cells after COVID-19. Study-level information: Every culture used as a control got a CEFX pool, an HIV-1 Nef pool, or no peptide.

Looked up from germline, CDR1 is SQVTM and CDR2 is ANQGSEA. V gave up 6 bases and J gave up 0 bases; unmatched junction bases: 7. This CDR3 has 14 amino acids. This clonotype has just one count. The target antigen is unknown. Specified time point: late sampling 161 to 241 days after vaccination in a few convalescent patients. The treatment here: roughly 11-day PBMC culture with coronavirus spike peptide pools or control peptides (ViraFEST assay). Sequence data for DNA of cultured CD4+ T cells were generated by the Oncomine TCR Beta short-read assay. TCRdb independently ran MiXCR on the PCR reads; one entry per CDR3 protein. The sample has about 26,000 distinct CDR3 sequences; about 40% are singletons.

The chain links TRBV29-1 to TRBJ2-5, with 7 bases lining up with TRBD2. This specimen consisted of CD4+ T cells from blood, cultured in vitro, obtained about 7 months after SARS-CoV-2 vaccination. This sequence originates from a human donor who had recovered from COVID-19. CDR3 in amino acids: CSVGLPKYQETQYF. The CDR3 DNA follows: TGCAGCGTGGGACTACCTAAGTACCAAGAGACCCAGTACTTC.